The TCR beta chain under discussion was sequenced for a study of shared clonotypes between healthy human individuals. As for the study in general: Aged between 18 and 49, the donors were a couple of women and a few men. Findings of the study overall: Only a few donors were included, so the genetic and exposure-history diversity represented was limited. Rarefaction showed that sequencing of sorted subsets was incomplete (despite large depth). The sharing of around 5% of naive CD4 clonotypes was seen across several donors.

Generated by immunoSEQ multiplex PCR, the TCRdb table keeps only in-frame clones and is missing some. There are millions of clones in the sample; about 93% occur only once, and about 1.5% lies in the top ten. As to this clone: Its target is unknown.

Positively selected for CCR7, the CD45RO-negative cells used as naive CD8 cells excluded terminally differentiated effector memory CD45RA+ cells. Sequencing was performed on naive CD8+ T cells from PBMCs. The sequence was collected from a young man in good health. Some clones in this sample may be carry-over from other donors' samples.

The CDR3 spells CASSPGGRWDTQYF. DNA of the CDR3: TGTGCCAGCAGTCCCGGTGGGAGGTGGGATACGCAGTATTTT. The chain employs TRBV27 and TRBJ2-3; D is possibly TRBD2 (6 bases). CDR3 size: 14 residues. Germline V gene sequence: CDR1 MNHEY, CDR2 SMNVEV (reference sequence). V was pared by 5 bases and J by 6 bases, with 15 bases between.